Listed below are T cell receptor beta chains from one sample, sequenced in a study of blood T cell repertoires in COVID-19. TCRdb's copy holds only in-frame clones and misses some; the assay was immunoSEQ multiplex PCR. Seen here are roughly 300,000 clones, 86% observed once, and the top ten hold 1.5% to 2%. The sequencing input was peripheral blood. These receptor sequences come from a woman aged 45-60 years with acute or convalescent COVID-19. The CDR3 runs from the conserved cysteine through the conserved F or W. Fields, in order: J gene, V gene, CDR3 protein.

J gene: TRBJ1-5; V gene: TRBV18; CDR3 protein: CASSLSRTPNQPQHF
J gene: TRBJ1-2; V gene: TRBV7-2; CDR3 protein: CASSPRPLEGSSGGYTF
J gene: TRBJ2-2; V gene: TRBV9; CDR3 protein: CASSVVQVLNTGELFF
J gene: TRBJ1-1; V gene: TRBV4-2; CDR3 protein: CASSQLVPSGRAFF
J gene: TRBJ2-2; V gene: TRBV4-1; CDR3 protein: CASSQAGVGTGELFF
J gene: TRBJ2-1; V gene: TRBV5-4; CDR3 protein: CASSTGLAGGEQFF
J gene: TRBJ2-2; V gene: TRBV6-5; CDR3 protein: CATGTGANTGELFF
J gene: TRBJ1-6; V gene: TRBV7-2; CDR3 protein: CASSLAFRGSDSPLHF
J gene: TRBJ2-1; V gene: TRBV19; CDR3 protein: CASTLAGGRAYNEQFF
J gene: TRBJ1-1; V gene: TRBV7-9; CDR3 protein: CASTLIGGQLNTEAFF
J gene: TRBJ2-3; V gene: TRBV19; CDR3 protein: CASSIGPSTDTQYF
J gene: TRBJ2-5; V gene: TRBV28; CDR3 protein: CASRRLAGVGETQYF
J gene: TRBJ1-5; V gene: TRBV5-7; CDR3 protein: CASSRGQGISFPCQPQHF